Shown below are 15 T cell receptor beta chains from a single sample sequenced in a study of T cells in Graves' hyperthyroidism and ophthalmopathy. The TCR beta CDR3 regions underwent amplification using RNA transcripts as the source. An initial round of RT-PCR targeting the TCR CDR3 relied on the HTBI primer set. TCRdb reanalysed the multiplex PCR reads using MiXCR and keeps one entry per CDR3 protein. The table has fewer than 350,000 distinct CDR3 sequences, around 15% seen once. Sequencing was performed on blood. Receptor source: a woman in her fifties or sixties with Graves' hyperthyroidism that later progressed to Graves' ophthalmopathy.

In this sample, this clonotype turned up many times. The rearrangement joins TRBV7-8 to TRBJ2-1; D unresolved. V dropped 1 base and J dropped 9 bases, with 16 bases sitting between them. In germline, CDR1 is SGHVS, CDR2 FQNEAQ. The CDR3 length is 15 residues. This chain's CDR3 is CASSLGAGPIGEQFF. DNA of the CDR3: TGTGCCAGCAGCTTAGGTGCTGGGCCAATCGGTGAGCAGTTCTTC. Complete variable domain (other parts from reference TRBV7-8 and TRBJ2-1): GAGVSQSPRYKVAKRGQDVALRCDPISGHVSLFWYQQALGQGPEFLTYFQNEAQLDKSGLPSDRFFAERPEGSVSTLKIQRTQQEDSAVYLCASSLGAGPIGEQFFGPGTRLTVL.

This clonotype was detected a few times. Since a much larger clone is just one base distant, this may be a read error. The rearrangement joins TRBV28 to TRBJ1-1, with D uncertain. V lost 6 bases, J lost 9 bases, and 14 bases lay in between. This CDR3 region has 12 residues. Germline CDR1 MDHEN, CDR2 SYDVKM. CDR3 protein: CASSRGRGQAFF. The CDR3 DNA reads as TGTGCCAGCAGCCGTGGACGGGGTCAAGCTTTCTTT.

This clonotype was seen at least ten times. The CDR3 is CSARSGTFEQFF. The CDR3, as DNA: TGCAGTGCTAGATCCGGGACGTTTGAGCAGTTCTTC. This chain links TRBV20-1 with TRBJ2-1; D tentatively fits TRBD1 or TRBD2 (5 bases each). Between the trimmed V and J ends, which lost 2 bases and 9 bases, there was a span of 11 bases. Germline lookup yields CDR1 DFQATT and CDR2 SNEGSKA (reference sequence). This CDR3 region has 12 residues.

The chain carries TRBV5-4 and TRBJ1-4; D perhaps matches TRBD1 (6 bases). The CDR3 has 16 amino acids. Deletions cut 4 bases from V and 7 bases from J, with 20 bases between. From germline, CDR1 is SGHNT and CDR2 YYREEE (reference sequence). The chain's CDR3 is CASSIRDLIGGEKLFF. Written as DNA, the CDR3 is TGTGCCAGCAGCATCCGGGACCTTATAGGGGGTGAAAAACTGTTTTTT.

This clonotype was seen repeatedly, ten times or more. This chain joins TRBV27 and TRBJ2-1; D gene uncertain. V was pared by 0 bases and J by 3 bases, with 6 bases between. From germline, CDR1 is MNHEY and CDR2 SMNVEV (reference sequence). The CDR3 covers 14 residues. DNA for the CDR3: TGTGCCAGCAGTTTATCGGGCATCTACAATGAGCAGTTCTTC. Amino acids: CASSLSGIYNEQFF.

V and J are TRBV7-6 and TRBJ1-2, with D perhaps TRBD1 (6 bases). CDR1 and CDR2 (germline): SGHVS, FNYEAQ. This CDR3 comprises 16 residues. Between the trimmed V and J ends, which lost 0 bases and 4 bases, there was a span of 15 bases. This CDR3 reads CASSLASSEGGYGYTF. DNA of the CDR3: TGTGCCAGCAGCTTAGCCTCTTCGGAGGGGGGCTATGGCTACACCTTC.

This clonotype was seen at least ten times. The rearrangement uses TRBV18 and TRBJ1-5; D not certain. Trimming cost V 3 bases and J 4 bases, with 16 bases left between them. CDR3 length: 16 amino acids. Germline V lookup: CDR1 KGHSH, CDR2 LQKENI. The CDR3 region has the DNA TGTGCCAGCTCACCCGCGGGAGTTTATTGGAATCAGCCCCAGCATTTT. It is translated as CASSPAGVYWNQPQHF.

In its sample, this clonotype was seen a few times. The V call is TRBV20-1, the J call TRBJ2-1; 10 bases line up with TRBD2. After removal of 6 bases from V and 7 bases from J, the junction contained 15 bases not matched to a gene. The germline gives CDR1 DFQATT, CDR2 SNEGSKA (reference sequence). This CDR3 has 16 amino acids. For the CDR3, the DNA is TGCAGTGCCCCGAACCTTAGCGGGAGGCCGAGGAATGAGCAGTTCTTC. Encoded protein: CSAPNLSGRPRNEQFF.

The V call is TRBV5-8, the J call TRBJ1-2, with TRBD1 matching 7 bases. Germline V gene data show CDR1 as SGHTS and CDR2 as YDEGEE. Unmatched junction bases numbered 9, after V lost 2 bases and J lost 8 bases. The CDR3 covers 14 residues. The CDR3 loop reads CASSFLDRAEGYTF. The CDR3 DNA is TGTGCCAGCAGCTTTCTCGACAGGGCGGAAGGCTACACCTTC.

The sample holds many counts of this clonotype. The V call is TRBV9, the J call TRBJ2-7; 12 positions agree with TRBD2. Per the germline V gene, CDR1 is SGDLS and CDR2 is YYNGEE. The trim removed 3 bases at V and 0 bases at J, leaving 4 bases unmatched. The CDR3 runs 16 residues. The CDR3 is CASSATSGGFSYEQYF. The CDR3 region has the DNA TGTGCCAGCAGCGCGACTAGCGGGGGCTTCTCCTACGAGCAGTACTTC.

This clonotype was counted many times. V usage is TRBV5-1 and J usage is TRBJ1-5; a possible D gene is TRBD1 (5 bases). Germline V gene sequence: CDR1 SGHRS, CDR2 YFSETQ. V was clipped by 0 bases and J by 6 bases, with 16 bases between them. The CDR3 runs 16 residues. DNA for the CDR3: TGCGCCAGCAGCTTGGGTAGCCCGGTCGGGGGTCAGCCCCAGCATTTT. Protein sequence: CASSLGSPVGGQPQHF.

This clonotype was detected ten times or more. The chain couples TRBV28 to TRBJ1-2, with no clear D. The V gene's germline CDR1 is MDHEN and CDR2 SYDVKM. There are 13 residues in the CDR3. V lost 7 bases and J lost 4, with 13 bases in between. The CDR3 here is CASIDTFGYGYTF. Written as DNA, the CDR3 is TGTGCCAGCATCGACACCTTCGGCTATGGCTACACCTTC.

This clonotype showed up many times. The chain employs TRBV7-3 and TRBJ2-3; 9 bases align to TRBD2. The CDR3 covers 14 residues. J was trimmed by 5 bases and V by 8 bases; bases with no gene match: 8. Germline V gene data show CDR1 as SGHTA and CDR2 as FQGTGA. CDR3 DNA: TGTGCCAGCGCTAGCGGGGAGAGGATAGATACGCAGTATTTT. It yields the protein CASASGERIDTQYF.

This clonotype came up many times. CDR3: CASSYTYLQTSGMADEQFF. The CDR3 DNA sequence: TGTGCCAGCAGTTACACCTACCTCCAGACTAGCGGGATGGCTGATGAGCAGTTCTTC. The V gene is TRBV6-2 or TRBV6-3, the J gene TRBJ2-1; 11 positions match TRBD2. V was pared by 2 bases and J by 8 bases, with 17 bases of the junction left unmatched. CDR1 and CDR2 from the germline V gene are MNHEY and SVGEGT. The CDR3 sequence is 19 residues long.

This clonotype was recorded once. The CDR3 is CASSDKTSFSGQYF. The CDR3 region has the DNA TGTGCCAGCAGTGATAAAACTAGCTTCTCCGGGCAGTACTTC. The V call is TRBV2, the J call TRBJ2-7; TRBD2 is a possible D gene (6 bases). CDR1 SNHLY and CDR2 FYNNEI come from the germline V gene. The CDR3 extends over 14 amino acids. V shed 3 bases and J shed 9 bases, with 18 bases lying between them.